The TCR beta chain under discussion was sequenced for a study of T-cell reconstitution after alpha-beta-depleted transplantation in children. Library preparation (for TCRbeta) was performed with unique molecular identifiers. Via MiXCR, TCRdb re-called the PCR reads, giving one row per CDR3 protein. This sample carries under 250,000 distinct CDR3 sequences, about a sixth of them seen once, and the ten largest clones take 35% to 50%. This clonotype was seen only a few times. Its matching antigen is unknown. The study's findings and limits: Most T-cell counts and diversity one year after the transplant came from T cells that were newly produced. There were reportedly several hundred expanded graft clones from which alpha-beta T cells came about two months after transplant. Some patients' high day-60 TCRbeta diversity was attributed to recipient cells surviving conditioning.

The source of this sequence is a male patient aged 2 to 9 who had a stem cell transplant for acute lymphoblastic leukemia, so the T cells may come from the graft donor. The sequencing used PBMCs, mostly from graft donor cells, collected 360 days after TCRalphabeta/CD19-depleted stem cell transplant.

This chain's CDR3 is CATSRILTGETEAFF. CDR3 bases: TGTGCCACCAGCCGAATTTTGACAGGGGAGACTGAAGCTTTCTTT. This chain links TRBV15 with TRBJ1-1, with TRBD1 matching over 8 bases. The CDR3 runs to 15 residues. The V gene end was trimmed by 5 bases and the J gene end by 5 bases; junction bases not matched to a gene: 10. Germline values: CDR1 LNHNV, CDR2 YYDKDF (reference sequence).